A single sample is the source of the 10 T cell receptor beta chains below, sequenced in a study of early T cells in non-severe SARS-CoV-2 infection. TCRdb independently ran MiXCR on the 5' RACE reads; one entry per CDR3 protein. The sample consists of approximately 20,000 distinct CDR3 sequences, roughly 4.7% of them appearing once. The specimen was whole blood. The receptors were sampled from an adult who was a healthcare worker with PCR-confirmed SARS-CoV-2 infection or an uninfected control (not recorded which).

This clonotype was seen ten or more times. The chain combines TRBV12-3 or TRBV12-4 with TRBJ2-7; 9 positions match TRBD1. Germline trimming cut 6 bases from V and 5 bases from J; bases unmatched to any gene: 11. The CDR3 loop spans 15 amino acids. The CDR3 sequence: CASSEGQGHRNEQYF. CDR3 sequence (DNA): TGTGCCAGCAGCGAGGGACAGGGTCATAGGAACGAGCAGTACTTC.

This clonotype counts as medium-sized. The chain joins TRBV10-3 to TRBJ1-5; 7 bases line up with TRBD1. The CDR3 spans 16 residues. The V segment lost 3 bases and the J segment 3 bases; nucleotides outside the gene matches: 8. The germline V gene encodes CDR1 ENHRY and CDR2 SYGVKD. The chain's CDR3 is CAISETGTVLNQPQHF. The CDR3 nucleotides read TGTGCCATCAGTGAAACTGGGACAGTTCTCAATCAGCCCCAGCATTTT.

This clonotype has ten or more counts. The gene calls are TRBV5-5 and TRBJ2-4; D is perhaps TRBD1 (5 bases). The V gene lost 0 bases and the J gene lost 7 bases, with 11 bases spanning the gap. This CDR3 is 14 amino acids long. The germline V gene has CDR1 SGHKS and CDR2 YYEKEE (reference sequence). CDR3 residues: CASSLGGHKNIQYF. The CDR3 region has the DNA TGTGCCAGCAGCTTGGGAGGACACAAGAACATTCAGTACTTC. The variable domain in full, completed from reference TRBV5-5 and TRBJ2-4, reads DAGVTQSPTHLIKTRGQQVTLRCSPISGHKSVSWYQQVLGQGPQFIFQYYEKEERGRGNFPDRFSARQFPNYSSELNVNALLLGDSALYLCASSLGGHKNIQYFGAGTRLSVL.

The rearrangement joins TRBV7-2 to TRBJ2-5, with 7 bases fitting TRBD2. The V segment lost 11 bases and the J segment 4 bases; nucleotides outside the gene matches: 10. CDR3 length: 13 residues. Looked up from germline, CDR1 is SGHTA and CDR2 is FQGNSA. The CDR3 coding sequence is TGTGCCTCTAGCGGCCTGACGTTAGAGACCCAGTACTTC. As protein: CASSGLTLETQYF.

This clonotype was picked up many times. J is TRBJ1-2 and V is TRBV7-2, with 7 bases lining up with TRBD1. Germline CDR1 SGHTA, CDR2 FQGNSA. The V gene end was trimmed by 1 base and the J gene end by 5 bases; junction bases not matched to a gene: 10. The CDR3 loop spans 16 amino acids. CDR3 sequence reads: CASSLVWSPGGYGYTF. Written as DNA, the CDR3 is TGTGCCAGCAGCTTAGTTTGGTCCCCAGGGGGGTATGGCTACACCTTC.

This clonotype has at least ten counts. V and J are TRBV7-9 and TRBJ2-7; D unclear. Deletions cut 8 bases from V and 0 bases from J, with 11 bases between. CDR1 and CDR2 (germline): SEHNR, FQNEAQ (reference sequence). There are 13 residues in the CDR3. The DNA of the CDR3 is TGTGCCAGCGGTAACATCTACTCCTACGAGCAGTACTTC. This gives the protein CASGNIYSYEQYF.

The rearrangement uses TRBV2 and TRBJ1-3, with a possible D match to TRBD1 (5 bases). Germline V gene lookup returns CDR1 SNHLY and CDR2 FYNNEI. V lost 3 bases, J lost 0 bases, and 9 bases lay in between. The CDR3 totals 15 residues. The DNA for the CDR3 is TGTGCCAGCAGTGAGGGACGGAGCTCTGGAAACACCATATATTTT. This encodes CASSEGRSSGNTIYF. Complete variable domain (other parts from reference TRBV2 and TRBJ1-3): EPEVTQTPSHQVTQMGQEVILRCVPISNHLYFYWYRQILGQKVEFLVSFYNNEISEKSEIFDDQFSVERPDGSNFTLKIRSTKLEDSAMYFCASSEGRSSGNTIYFGEGSWLTVV.

This clonotype was recorded at least ten times. The chain is built from TRBV7-8 and TRBJ2-2, with TRBD1 as a possible D gene (5 bases). The CDR3 has 14 residues. Trimming removed 7 bases at V and 2 bases at J, with 11 bases between. Germline V CDR1 and CDR2: SGHVS, FQNEAQ. The CDR3 region is CASKRQSNTGELFF. The CDR3 DNA reads as TGTGCCAGCAAGAGACAGAGTAACACCGGGGAGCTGTTTTTT.

This clonotype has a handful of counts. This rearrangement joins TRBV30 to TRBJ2-2, with D perhaps matching TRBD1 or TRBD2 (6 bases each). The ends were cut back, 5 bases at V and 3 bases at J, with 19 bases in the middle. This CDR3 spans 16 amino acids. CDR1 and CDR2 from the germline V gene are GTSNPN and SVGIG (reference sequence). DNA of the CDR3: TGTGCCTGGGGAGGGGGTAAATTAGTATACACCGGGGAGCTGTTTTTT. Amino acid sequence: CAWGGGKLVYTGELFF.

This clonotype was detected many times. The CDR3 spells CASSLRYTNTEAFF. CDR3 DNA: TGTGCCAGCAGCTTGAGGTACACGAACACTGAAGCTTTCTTT. The chain has TRBV7-9 and TRBJ1-1; D is unclear. This CDR3 comprises 14 residues. The germline gives CDR1 SEHNR, CDR2 FQNEAQ (reference sequence). Trimming cost V 3 bases and J 1 base, with 9 bases left between them.